This T cell receptor (beta chain) was sequenced for a study of early T cells in non-severe SARS-CoV-2 infection. The CDR3 sequence is 13 residues long. Per germline, CDR1 SNHLY and CDR2 FYNNEI. Trimming shortened V by 1 base and J by 7 bases, and 11 bases separated the two germline ends. Separate cDNA molecules each had unique molecular identifiers attached to them. MiXCR was run by TCRdb on the 5' RACE reads, yielding one entry per CDR3 protein. Of 65,000 to 85,000 distinct CDR3 sequences listed, 13% are singletons. Material: whole blood. The clonotype was recovered from an adult who was a healthcare worker with PCR-confirmed SARS-CoV-2 infection or an uninfected control (not recorded which). The J gene is TRBJ2-7, the V gene TRBV2; TRBD1 is a possible D gene (5 bases). The CDR3 DNA is TGTGCCAGCAGTGAAGTCAGGGCGAGAGAGCAGTACTTC. Protein sequence: CASSEVRAREQYF.